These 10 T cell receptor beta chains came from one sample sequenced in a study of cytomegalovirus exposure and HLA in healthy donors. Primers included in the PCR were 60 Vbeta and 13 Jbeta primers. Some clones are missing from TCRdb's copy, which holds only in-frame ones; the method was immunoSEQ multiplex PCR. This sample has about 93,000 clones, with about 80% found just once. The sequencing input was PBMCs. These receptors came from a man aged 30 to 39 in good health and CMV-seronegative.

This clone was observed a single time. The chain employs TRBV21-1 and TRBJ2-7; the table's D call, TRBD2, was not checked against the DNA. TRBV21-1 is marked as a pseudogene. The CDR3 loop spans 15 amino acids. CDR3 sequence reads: CASSARPEGDYEQYV. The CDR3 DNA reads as TGTGCCAGCAGCGCCCGTCCGGAGGGGGACTACGAGCAGTACGTC.

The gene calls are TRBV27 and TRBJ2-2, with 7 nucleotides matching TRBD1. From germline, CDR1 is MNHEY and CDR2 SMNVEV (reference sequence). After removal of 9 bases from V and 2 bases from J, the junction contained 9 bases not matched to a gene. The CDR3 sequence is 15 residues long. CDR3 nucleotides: TGTGCCAGTCGACCCGGGACAGAAAACACCGGGGAGCTGTTTTTT. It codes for CASRPGTENTGELFF.

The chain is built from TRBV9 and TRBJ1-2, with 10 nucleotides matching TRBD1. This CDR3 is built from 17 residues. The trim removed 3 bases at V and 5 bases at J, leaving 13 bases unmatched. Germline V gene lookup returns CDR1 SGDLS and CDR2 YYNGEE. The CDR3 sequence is CASSAQTGTGAGYGYTF. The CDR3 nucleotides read TGTGCCAGCAGCGCGCAGACCGGGACAGGGGCCGGGTATGGCTACACCTTC.

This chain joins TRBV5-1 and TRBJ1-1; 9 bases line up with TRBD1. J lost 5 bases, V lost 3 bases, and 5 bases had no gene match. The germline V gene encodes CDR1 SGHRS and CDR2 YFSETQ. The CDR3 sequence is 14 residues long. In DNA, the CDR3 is TGCGCCAGCAGCTCCGGACAGGGGAGAACTGAAGCTTTCTTT. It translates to CASSSGQGRTEAFF.

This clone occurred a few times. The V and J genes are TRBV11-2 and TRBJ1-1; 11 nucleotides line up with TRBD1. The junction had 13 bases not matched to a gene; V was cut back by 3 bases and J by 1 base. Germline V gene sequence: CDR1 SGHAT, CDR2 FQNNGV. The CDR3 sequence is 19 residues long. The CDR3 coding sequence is TGTGCCAGCAGCTTCGTACCGGGACAGGGGGGGTATCGGAACACTGAAGCTTTCTTT. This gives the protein CASSFVPGQGGYRNTEAFF. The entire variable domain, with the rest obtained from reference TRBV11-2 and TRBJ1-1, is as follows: EAGVAQSPRYKIIEKRQSVAFWCNPISGHATLYWYQQILGQGPKLLIQFQNNGVVDDSQLPKDRFSAERLKGVDSTLKIQPAKLEDSAVYLCASSFVPGQGGYRNTEAFFGQGTRLTVV.

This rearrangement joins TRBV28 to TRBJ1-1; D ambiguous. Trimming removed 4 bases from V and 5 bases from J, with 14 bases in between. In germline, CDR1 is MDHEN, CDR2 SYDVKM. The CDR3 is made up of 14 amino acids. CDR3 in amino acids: CASSSPTRETEAFF. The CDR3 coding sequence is TGTGCCAGCAGTTCACCAACCCGGGAGACTGAAGCTTTCTTT. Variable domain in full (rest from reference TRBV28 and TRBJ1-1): DVKVTQSSRYLVKRTGEKVFLECVQDMDHENMFWYRQDPGLGLRLIYFSYDVKMKEKGDIPEGYSVSREKKERFSLILESASTNQTSMYLCASSSPTRETEAFFGQGTRLTVV.

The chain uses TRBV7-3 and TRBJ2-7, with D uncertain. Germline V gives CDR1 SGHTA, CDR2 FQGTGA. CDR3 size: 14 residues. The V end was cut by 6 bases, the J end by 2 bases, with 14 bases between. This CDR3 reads CASSFAAAAYEQYF. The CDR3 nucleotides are TGTGCCAGCAGTTTCGCGGCGGCAGCCTACGAGCAGTACTTC.

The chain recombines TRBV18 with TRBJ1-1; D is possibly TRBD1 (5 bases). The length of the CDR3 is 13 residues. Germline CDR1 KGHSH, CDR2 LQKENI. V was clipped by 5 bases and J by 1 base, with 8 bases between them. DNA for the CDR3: TGTGCCAGCTCAGGCGACAGGAACACTGAAGCTTTCTTT. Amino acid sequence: CASSGDRNTEAFF.

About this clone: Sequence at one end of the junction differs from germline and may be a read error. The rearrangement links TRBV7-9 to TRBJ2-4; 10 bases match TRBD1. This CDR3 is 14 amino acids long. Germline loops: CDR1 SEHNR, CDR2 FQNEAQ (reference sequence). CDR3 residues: CSSSLTGTGDIQYF. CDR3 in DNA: TGTTCCAGCAGCTTAACCGGGACAGGGGACATTCAGTACTTC.

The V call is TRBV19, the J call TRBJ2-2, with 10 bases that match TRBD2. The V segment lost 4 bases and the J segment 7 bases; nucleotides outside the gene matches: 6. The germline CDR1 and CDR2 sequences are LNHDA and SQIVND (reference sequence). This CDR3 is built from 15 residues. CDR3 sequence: CASSNSGLAHGELFF. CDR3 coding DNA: TGTGCCAGTAGTAACTCGGGACTAGCGCACGGGGAGCTGTTTTTT.